One T cell receptor beta chain is described in this entry. Its matching antigen is unknown. The authors incorporated unique molecular identifiers into the TCR beta cDNA libraries. Researchers reported 400,000 to 600,000 cDNA molecules coming from around 1 to 10 million T cells. TCRdb used MiXCR to reprocess the PCR reads, holding one entry per CDR3 protein. Of hundreds of thousands of distinct CDR3 sequences in the sample, 59% were seen once. This sample is part of a study of post-analysis software for immune sequencing data. Whole-study context: Several disease courses (relapsing-remitting, secondary progressive and progressive-relapsing) of multiple sclerosis were included.

V was shortened by 1 base and J by 5 bases, with 12 bases between the two germline ends. Germline loops: CDR1 SGHAT, CDR2 FQNNGV. This CDR3 spans 14 amino acids. Study results and limitations: People with multiple sclerosis had a significantly lower normalized Chao1 diversity than controls did. Patients carried several TRBV segments more frequently than controls did, and TRBV5-6, TRBV5-1 and TRBV20-1 were among them. Analysis by F measure revealed that same-batch samples clustered strongly together.

Sequencing used blood. The gene calls are TRBV11-2 and TRBJ2-7; perhaps TRBD2 as D (6 bases). This receptor was taken from a girl aged 2-10 years with multiple sclerosis. CDR3 DNA: TGTGCCAGCAGCTTAGCGCTAGCGTACGACGAGCAGTACTTC. It codes for CASSLALAYDEQYF.